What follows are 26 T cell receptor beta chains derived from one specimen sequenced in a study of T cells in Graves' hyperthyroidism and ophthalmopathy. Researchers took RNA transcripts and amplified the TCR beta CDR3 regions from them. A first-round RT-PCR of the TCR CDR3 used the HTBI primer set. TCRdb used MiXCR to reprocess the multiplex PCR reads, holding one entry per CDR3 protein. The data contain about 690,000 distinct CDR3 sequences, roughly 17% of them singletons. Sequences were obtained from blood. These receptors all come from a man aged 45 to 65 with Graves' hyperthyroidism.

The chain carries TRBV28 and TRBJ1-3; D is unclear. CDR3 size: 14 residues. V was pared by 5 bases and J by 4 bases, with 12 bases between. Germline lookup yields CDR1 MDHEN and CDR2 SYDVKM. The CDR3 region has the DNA TGTGCCAGCAGTGACCGATTTGTGGGAAACACCATATATTTT. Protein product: CASSDRFVGNTIYF.

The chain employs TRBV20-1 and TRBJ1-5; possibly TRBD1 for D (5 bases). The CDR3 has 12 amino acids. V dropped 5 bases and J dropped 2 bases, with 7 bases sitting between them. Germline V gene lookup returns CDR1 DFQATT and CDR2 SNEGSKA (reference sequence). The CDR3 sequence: CSADRGNQPQHF. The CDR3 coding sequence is TGCAGTGCTGACAGAGGCAATCAGCCCCAGCATTTT.

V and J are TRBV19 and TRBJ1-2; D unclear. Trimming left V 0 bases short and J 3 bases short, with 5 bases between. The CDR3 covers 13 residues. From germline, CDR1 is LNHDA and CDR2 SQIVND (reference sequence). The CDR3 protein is CASSIETYYGYTF. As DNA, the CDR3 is TGTGCCAGTAGTATAGAGACTTACTATGGCTACACCTTC.

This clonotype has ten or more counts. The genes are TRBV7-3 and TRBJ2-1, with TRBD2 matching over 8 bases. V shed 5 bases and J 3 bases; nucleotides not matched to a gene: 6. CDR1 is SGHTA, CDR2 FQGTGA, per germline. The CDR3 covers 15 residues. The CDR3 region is CASSPTSGNYNEQFF. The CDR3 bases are TGTGCCAGCAGCCCCACTAGCGGAAACTACAATGAGCAGTTCTTC.

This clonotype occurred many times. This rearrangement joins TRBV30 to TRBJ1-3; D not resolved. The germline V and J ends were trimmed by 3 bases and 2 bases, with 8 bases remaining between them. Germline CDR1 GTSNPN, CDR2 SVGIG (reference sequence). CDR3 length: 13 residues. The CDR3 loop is CAWRRETGNTIYF. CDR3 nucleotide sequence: TGTGCCTGGAGACGAGAAACTGGAAACACCATATATTTT.

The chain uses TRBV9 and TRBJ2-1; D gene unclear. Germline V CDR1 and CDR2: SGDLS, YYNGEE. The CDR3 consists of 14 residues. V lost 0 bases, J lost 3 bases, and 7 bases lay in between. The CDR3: CASSVATHYNEQFF. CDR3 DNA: TGTGCCAGCAGCGTAGCAACGCACTACAATGAGCAGTTCTTC. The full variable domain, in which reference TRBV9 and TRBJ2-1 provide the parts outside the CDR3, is DSGVTQTPKHLITATGQRVTLRCSPRSGDLSVYWYQQSLDQGLQFLIQYYNGEERAKGNILERFSAQQFPDLHSELNLSSLELGDSALYFCASSVATHYNEQFFGPGTRLTVL.

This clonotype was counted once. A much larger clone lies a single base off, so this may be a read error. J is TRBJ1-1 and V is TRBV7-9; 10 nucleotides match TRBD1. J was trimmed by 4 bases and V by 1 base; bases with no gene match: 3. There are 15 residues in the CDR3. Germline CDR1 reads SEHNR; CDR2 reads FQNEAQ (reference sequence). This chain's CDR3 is CASSLGDRGGTEAFF. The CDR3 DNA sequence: TGTGCCAGCAGCTTAGGGGACAGGGGCGGCACTGAAGCTTTCTTT. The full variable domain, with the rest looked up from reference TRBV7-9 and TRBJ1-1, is DTGVSQNPRHKITKRGQNVTFRCDPISEHNRLYWYRQTLGQGPEFLTYFQNEAQLEKSRLLSDRFSAERPKGSFSTLEIQRTEQGDSAMYLCASSLGDRGGTEAFFGQGTRLTVV.

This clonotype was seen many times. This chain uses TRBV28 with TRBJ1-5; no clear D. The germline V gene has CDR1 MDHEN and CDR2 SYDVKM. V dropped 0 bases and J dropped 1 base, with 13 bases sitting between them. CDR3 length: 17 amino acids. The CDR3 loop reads CASSLWAEKQSNQPQHF. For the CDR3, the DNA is TGTGCCAGCAGTTTATGGGCAGAAAAGCAGAGCAATCAGCCCCAGCATTTT.

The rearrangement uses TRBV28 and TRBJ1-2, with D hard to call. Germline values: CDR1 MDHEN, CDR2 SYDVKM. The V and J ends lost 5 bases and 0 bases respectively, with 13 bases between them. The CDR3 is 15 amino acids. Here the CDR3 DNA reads TGTGCCAGCAGTGACCGGGCGATTCCTAACTATGGCTACACCTTC. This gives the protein CASSDRAIPNYGYTF.

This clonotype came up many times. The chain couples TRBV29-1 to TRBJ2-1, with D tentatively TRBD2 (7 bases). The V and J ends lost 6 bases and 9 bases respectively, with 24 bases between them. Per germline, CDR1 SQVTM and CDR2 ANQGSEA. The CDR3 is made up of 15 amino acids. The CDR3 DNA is TGCAGCGTGAGCCGGTGGGCGGGAGAAGGGGGTGAGCAGTTCTTC. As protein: CSVSRWAGEGGEQFF.

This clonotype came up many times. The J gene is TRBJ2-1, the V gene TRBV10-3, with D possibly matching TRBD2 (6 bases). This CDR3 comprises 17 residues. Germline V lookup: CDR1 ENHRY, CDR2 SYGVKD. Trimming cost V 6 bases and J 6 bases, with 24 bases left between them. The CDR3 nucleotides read TGTGCCATCAGGAAGGCCCTTCTAGCGCCAGGACCCAATGAGCAGTTCTTC. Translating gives CAIRKALLAPGPNEQFF.

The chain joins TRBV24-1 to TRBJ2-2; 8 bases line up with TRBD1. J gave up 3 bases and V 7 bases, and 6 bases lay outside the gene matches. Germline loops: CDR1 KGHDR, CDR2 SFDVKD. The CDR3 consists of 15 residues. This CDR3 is CATSRTGKDTGELFF. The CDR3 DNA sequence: TGTGCCACCAGCCGGACAGGGAAGGACACCGGGGAGCTGTTTTTT.

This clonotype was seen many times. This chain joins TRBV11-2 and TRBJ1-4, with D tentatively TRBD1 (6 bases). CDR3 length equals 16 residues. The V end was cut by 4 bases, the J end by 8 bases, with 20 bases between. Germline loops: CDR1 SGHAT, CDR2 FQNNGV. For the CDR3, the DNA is TGTGCCAGCAGCTCTTCTCCCAGGGGAGGGGCGGAAAAACTGTTTTTT. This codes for CASSSSPRGGAEKLFF.

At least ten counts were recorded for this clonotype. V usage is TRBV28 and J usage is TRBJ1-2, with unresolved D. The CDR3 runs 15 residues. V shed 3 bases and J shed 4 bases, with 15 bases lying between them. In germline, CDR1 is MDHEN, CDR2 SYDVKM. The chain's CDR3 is CASSFFLWVRYGYTF. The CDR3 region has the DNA TGTGCCAGCAGTTTTTTTCTATGGGTACGCTATGGCTACACCTTC.

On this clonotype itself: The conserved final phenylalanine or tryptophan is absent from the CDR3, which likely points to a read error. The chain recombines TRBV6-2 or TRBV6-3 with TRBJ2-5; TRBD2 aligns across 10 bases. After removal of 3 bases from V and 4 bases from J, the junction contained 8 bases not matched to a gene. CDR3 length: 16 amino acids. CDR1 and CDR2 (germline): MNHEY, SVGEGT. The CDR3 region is CASSYRPLAGVETQYS. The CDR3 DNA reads TGTGCCAGCAGTTATAGACCGCTAGCGGGAGTAGAGACCCAGTACTCC.

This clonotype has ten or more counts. This CDR3 reads CAWRNPPRNTIYF. The DNA of the CDR3 is TGTGCCTGGAGGAACCCACCTCGAAACACCATATATTTT. This chain links TRBV30 with TRBJ1-3; D uncertain. CDR3 length: 13 amino acids. V was shortened by 3 bases and J by 5 bases, with 11 bases between the two germline ends. The V gene's germline CDR1 is GTSNPN and CDR2 SVGIG (reference sequence).

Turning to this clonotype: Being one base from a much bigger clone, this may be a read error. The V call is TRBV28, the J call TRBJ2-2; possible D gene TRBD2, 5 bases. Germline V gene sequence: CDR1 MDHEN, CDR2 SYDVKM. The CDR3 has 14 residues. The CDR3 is CASKVRANTGELLF. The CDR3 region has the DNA TGTGCCAGCAAAGTCCGGGCGAACACCGGGGAGCTGCTTTTT.

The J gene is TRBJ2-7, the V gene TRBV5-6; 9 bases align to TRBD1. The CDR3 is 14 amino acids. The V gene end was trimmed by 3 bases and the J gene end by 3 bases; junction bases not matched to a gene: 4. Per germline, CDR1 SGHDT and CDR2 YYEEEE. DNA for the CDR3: TGTGCCAGCAGCTGGGGACAGGGATACTACGAGCAGTACTTC. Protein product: CASSWGQGYYEQYF.

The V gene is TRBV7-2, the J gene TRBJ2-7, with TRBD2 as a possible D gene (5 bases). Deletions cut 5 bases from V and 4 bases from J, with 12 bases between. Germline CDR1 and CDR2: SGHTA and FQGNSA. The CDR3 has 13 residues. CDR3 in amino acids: CTSSVGRRYEQYF. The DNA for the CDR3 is TGTACCAGCAGCGTAGGCAGGAGGTACGAGCAGTACTTC.

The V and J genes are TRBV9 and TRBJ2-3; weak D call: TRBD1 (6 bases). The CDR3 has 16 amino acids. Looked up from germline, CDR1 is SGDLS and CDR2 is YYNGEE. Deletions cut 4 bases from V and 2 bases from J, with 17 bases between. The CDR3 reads CASSIEEGGVTDTQYF. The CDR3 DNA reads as TGTGCCAGCAGCATCGAGGAAGGGGGAGTCACAGATACGCAGTATTTT.

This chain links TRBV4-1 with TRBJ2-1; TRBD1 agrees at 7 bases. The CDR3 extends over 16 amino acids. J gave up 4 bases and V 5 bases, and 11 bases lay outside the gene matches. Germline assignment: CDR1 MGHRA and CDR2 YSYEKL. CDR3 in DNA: TGCGCCAGCAGCTATACTCCGGGACAGCTATACAATGAGCAGTTCTTC. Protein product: CASSYTPGQLYNEQFF.

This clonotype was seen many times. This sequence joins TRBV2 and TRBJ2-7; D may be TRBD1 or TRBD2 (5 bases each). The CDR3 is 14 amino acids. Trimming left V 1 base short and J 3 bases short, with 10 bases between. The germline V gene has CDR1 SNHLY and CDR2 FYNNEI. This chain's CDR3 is CASSEVWDDYEQYF. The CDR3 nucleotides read TGTGCCAGCAGTGAAGTTTGGGACGACTACGAGCAGTACTTC.

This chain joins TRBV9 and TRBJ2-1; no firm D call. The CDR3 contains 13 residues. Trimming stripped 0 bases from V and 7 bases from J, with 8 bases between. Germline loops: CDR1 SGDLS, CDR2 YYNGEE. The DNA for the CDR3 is TGTGCCAGCAGCGTAGCTACCTCTAATGAGCAGTTCTTC. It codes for CASSVATSNEQFF.

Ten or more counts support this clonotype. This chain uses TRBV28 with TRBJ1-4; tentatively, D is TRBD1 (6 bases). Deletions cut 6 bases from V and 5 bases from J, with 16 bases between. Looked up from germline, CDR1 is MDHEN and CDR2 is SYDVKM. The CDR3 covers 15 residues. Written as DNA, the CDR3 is TGTGCCAGCAGCCGAACGGACAGTTCAAATGAAAAACTGTTTTTT. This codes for CASSRTDSSNEKLFF.

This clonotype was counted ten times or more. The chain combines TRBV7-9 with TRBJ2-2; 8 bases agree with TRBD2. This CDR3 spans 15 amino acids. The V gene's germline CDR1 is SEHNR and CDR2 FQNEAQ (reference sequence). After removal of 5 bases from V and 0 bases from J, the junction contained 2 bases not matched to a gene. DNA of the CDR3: TGTGCCAGCAGCCCGGGACTAGCGAACACCGGGGAGCTGTTTTTT. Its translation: CASSPGLANTGELFF.

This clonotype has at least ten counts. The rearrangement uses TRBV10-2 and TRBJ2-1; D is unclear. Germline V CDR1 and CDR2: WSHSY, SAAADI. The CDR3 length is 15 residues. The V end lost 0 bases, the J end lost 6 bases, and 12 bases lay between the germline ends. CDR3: CASSESSFTVNEQFF. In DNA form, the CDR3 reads TGCGCCAGCAGTGAGTCTAGCTTTACGGTCAATGAGCAGTTCTTC.